The clone carrying this T cell receptor beta chain occurred many times. Its target is unknown. TCRdb re-analysed the RT-PCR reads in MiXCR, keeping a single row per CDR3 protein. The sample shows 400,000 to 650,000 distinct CDR3 sequences, approximately 7.8% of them seen only once. Deletions cut 1 base from V and 6 bases from J, with 4 bases between. This CDR3 contains 12 residues. The data were obtained in a study of response to subunit inactivated influenza vaccine. Findings and limits, study-wide: That few new T cells are recruited by each seasonal influenza vaccination was the authors' suggestion.

The origin of this receptor is a man aged 45-69 years who received an inactivated influenza vaccine. Sequenced material: PBMCs from blood, taken less than 30 months after vaccination. The chain has TRBV12-3 or TRBV12-4 and TRBJ1-5, with unresolved D. The CDR3 spells CASSLGSQPQHF. The CDR3 region has the DNA TGTGCCAGCAGTTTAGGTAGTCAGCCCCAGCATTTT.